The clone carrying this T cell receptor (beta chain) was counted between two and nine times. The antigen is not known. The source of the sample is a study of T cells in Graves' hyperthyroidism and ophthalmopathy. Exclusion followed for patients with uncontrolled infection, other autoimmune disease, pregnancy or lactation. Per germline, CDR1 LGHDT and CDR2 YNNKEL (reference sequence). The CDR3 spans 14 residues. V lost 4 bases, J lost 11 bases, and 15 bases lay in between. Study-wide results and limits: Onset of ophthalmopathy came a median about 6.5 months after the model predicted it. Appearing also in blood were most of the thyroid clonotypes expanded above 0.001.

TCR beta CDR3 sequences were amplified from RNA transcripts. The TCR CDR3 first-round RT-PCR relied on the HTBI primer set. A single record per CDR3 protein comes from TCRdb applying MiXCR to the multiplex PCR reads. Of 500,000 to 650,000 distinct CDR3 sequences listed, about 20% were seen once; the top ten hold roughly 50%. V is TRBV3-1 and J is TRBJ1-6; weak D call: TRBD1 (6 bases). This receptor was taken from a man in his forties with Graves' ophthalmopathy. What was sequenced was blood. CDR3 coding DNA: TGTGCCAGCAGCCCCACCGACAGGTCCACACCCCTCCACTTT. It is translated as CASSPTDRSTPLHF.